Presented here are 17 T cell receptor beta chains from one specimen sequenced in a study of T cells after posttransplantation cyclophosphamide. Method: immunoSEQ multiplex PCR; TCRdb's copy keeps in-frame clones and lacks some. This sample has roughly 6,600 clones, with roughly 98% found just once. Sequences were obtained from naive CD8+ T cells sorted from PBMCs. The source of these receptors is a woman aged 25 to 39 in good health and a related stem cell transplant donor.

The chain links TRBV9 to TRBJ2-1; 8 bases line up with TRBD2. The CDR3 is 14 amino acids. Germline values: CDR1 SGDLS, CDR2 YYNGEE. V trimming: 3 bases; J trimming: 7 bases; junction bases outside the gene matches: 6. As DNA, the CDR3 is TGTGCCAGCAGCGCCGCTGCGGGGGGAAATGAGCAGTTCTTC. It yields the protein CASSAAAGGNEQFF.

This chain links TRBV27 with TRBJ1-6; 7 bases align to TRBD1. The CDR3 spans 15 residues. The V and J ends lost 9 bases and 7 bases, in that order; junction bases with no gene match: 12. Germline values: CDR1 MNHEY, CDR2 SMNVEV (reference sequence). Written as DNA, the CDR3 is TGTGCCAGTCGGACTCGACAGGGACAGAATTCACCCCTCCACTTT. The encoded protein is CASRTRQGQNSPLHF.

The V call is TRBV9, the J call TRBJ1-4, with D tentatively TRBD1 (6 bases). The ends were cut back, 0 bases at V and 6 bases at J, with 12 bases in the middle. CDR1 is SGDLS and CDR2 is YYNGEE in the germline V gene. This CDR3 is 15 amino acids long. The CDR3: CASSVGAGDDEKLFF. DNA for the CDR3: TGTGCCAGCAGCGTAGGGGCAGGGGATGATGAAAAACTGTTTTTT.

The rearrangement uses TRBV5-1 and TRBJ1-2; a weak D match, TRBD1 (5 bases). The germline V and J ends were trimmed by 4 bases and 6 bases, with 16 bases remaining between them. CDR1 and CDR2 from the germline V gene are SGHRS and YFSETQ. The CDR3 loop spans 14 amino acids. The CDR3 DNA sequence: TGCGCCAGCAGCCCCGGTGGGGCTAGGGATGGCTACACCTTC. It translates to CASSPGGARDGYTF.

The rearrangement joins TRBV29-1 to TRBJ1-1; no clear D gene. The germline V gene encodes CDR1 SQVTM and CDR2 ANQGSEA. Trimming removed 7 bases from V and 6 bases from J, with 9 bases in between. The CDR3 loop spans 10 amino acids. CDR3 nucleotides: TGCAGCGCCGCGGCGCCTGAAGCTTTCTTT. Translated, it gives CSAAAPEAFF.

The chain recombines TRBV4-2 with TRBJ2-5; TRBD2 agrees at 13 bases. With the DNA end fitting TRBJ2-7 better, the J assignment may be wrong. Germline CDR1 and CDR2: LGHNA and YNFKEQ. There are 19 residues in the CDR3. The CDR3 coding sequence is TGTGCCAGCAGCCAAGTCTCTGGGACTAGCGGGACGAGCTCCTACGAGCAGTACTTC. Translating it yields CASSQVSGTSGTSSYEQYF.

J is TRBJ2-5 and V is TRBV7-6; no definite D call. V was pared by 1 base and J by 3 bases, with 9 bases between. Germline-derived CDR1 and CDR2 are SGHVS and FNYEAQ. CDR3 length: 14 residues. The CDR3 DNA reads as TGTGCCAGCAGCTTAGACAGAGCTAAAGAGACCCAGTACTTC. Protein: CASSLDRAKETQYF.

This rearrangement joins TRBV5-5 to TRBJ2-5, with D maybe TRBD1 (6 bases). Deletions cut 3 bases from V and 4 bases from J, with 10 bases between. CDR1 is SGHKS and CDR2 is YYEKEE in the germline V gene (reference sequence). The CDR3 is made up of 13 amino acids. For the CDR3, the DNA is TGTGCCAGCAGCTGGGACATAGCAGAGACCCAGTACTTC. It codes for CASSWDIAETQYF. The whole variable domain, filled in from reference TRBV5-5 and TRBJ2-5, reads DAGVTQSPTHLIKTRGQQVTLRCSPISGHKSVSWYQQVLGQGPQFIFQYYEKEERGRGNFPDRFSARQFPNYSSELNVNALLLGDSALYLCASSWDIAETQYFGPGTRLLVL.

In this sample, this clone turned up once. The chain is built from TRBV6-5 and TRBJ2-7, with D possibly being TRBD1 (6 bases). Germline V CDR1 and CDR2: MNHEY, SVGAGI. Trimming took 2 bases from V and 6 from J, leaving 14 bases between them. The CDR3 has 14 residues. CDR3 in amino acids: CASSYVTGPGEQYF. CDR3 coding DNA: TGTGCCAGCAGTTACGTCACAGGGCCCGGCGAGCAGTACTTC.

CDR3 nucleotide sequence: TGTGCCAGCAGTGAATATTCGGGCTACGAGCAGTACTTC. As protein: CASSEYSGYEQYF. J is TRBJ2-7 and V is TRBV6-1; no firm D call. V gave up 2 bases and J gave up 3 bases, with 8 bases separating them. Germline values: CDR1 MNHNS, CDR2 SASEGT. The CDR3 runs to 13 residues.

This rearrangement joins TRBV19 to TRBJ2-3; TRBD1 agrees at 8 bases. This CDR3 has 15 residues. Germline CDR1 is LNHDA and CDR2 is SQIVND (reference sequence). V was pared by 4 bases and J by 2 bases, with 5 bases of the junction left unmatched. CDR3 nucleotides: TGTGCCAGTAGTACATACAGGGGGGACACAGATACGCAGTATTTT. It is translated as CASSTYRGDTDTQYF.

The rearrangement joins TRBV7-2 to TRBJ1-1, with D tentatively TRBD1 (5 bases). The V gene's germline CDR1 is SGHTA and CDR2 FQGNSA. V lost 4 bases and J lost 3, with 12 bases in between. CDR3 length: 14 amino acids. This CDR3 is CASSYFGGDTEAFF. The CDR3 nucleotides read TGTGCCAGCAGCTATTTCGGGGGAGACACTGAAGCTTTCTTT.

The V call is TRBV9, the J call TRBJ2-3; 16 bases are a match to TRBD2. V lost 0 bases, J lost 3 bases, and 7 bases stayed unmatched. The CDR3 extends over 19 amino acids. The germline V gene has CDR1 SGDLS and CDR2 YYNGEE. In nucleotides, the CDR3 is TGTGCCAGCAGCGTAGATGGGACTAGCGGGGGGGCCAAAACAGATACGCAGTATTTT. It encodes CASSVDGTSGGAKTDTQYF.

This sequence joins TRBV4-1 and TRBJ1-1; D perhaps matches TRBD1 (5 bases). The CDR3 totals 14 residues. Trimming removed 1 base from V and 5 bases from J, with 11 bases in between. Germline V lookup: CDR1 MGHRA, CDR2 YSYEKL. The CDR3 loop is CASSQAPGGTEAFF. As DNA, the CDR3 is TGCGCCAGCAGCCAAGCTCCGGGGGGGACTGAAGCTTTCTTT.

CDR3 sequence (DNA): TGCGCCAGCAGCCAAGACGGGGAAAGTCTCGGCTACACCTTC. It encodes CASSQDGESLGYTF. J is TRBJ1-2 and V is TRBV4-1; D is unclear. The CDR3 is 14 residues long. Germline V gene data show CDR1 as MGHRA and CDR2 as YSYEKL. Trimming removed 0 bases at V and 8 bases at J, with 13 bases between.

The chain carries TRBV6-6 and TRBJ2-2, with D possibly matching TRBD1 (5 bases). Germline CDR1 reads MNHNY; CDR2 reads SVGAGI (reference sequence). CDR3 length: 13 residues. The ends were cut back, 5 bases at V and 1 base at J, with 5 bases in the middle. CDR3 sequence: CASSQGNTGELFF. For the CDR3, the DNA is TGTGCCAGCAGTCAGGGGAACACCGGGGAGCTGTTTTTT.

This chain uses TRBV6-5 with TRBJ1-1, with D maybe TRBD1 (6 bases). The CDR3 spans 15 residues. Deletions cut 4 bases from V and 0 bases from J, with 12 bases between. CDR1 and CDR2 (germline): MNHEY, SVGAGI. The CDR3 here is CASSSSGTMNTEAFF. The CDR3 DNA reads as TGTGCCAGCAGTTCATCCGGGACAATGAACACTGAAGCTTTCTTT.